In this sample, the clone carrying this T cell receptor (beta chain) turned up a few times. Full-length variable regions came from constant-region reverse primers plus semi-nested Nested Universal Primer A PCR. TCRdb called the 5' RACE reads again in MiXCR, with one record for every CDR3 protein. This sample has about 40,000 distinct CDR3 sequences, with approximately 17% found just once. V lost 3 bases, J lost 5 bases, and 14 bases lay in between. The CDR3 extends over 14 amino acids. From germline, CDR1 is SGHRS and CDR2 YFSETQ. This TCR derives from a female donor with breast cancer. Material for sequencing was naive CD4+ T cells sorted from a lymph node. Subset noted: naive CD4+ T cells, CD4+CD45RA+CD25-. V gene TRBV5-1 combines with J gene TRBJ1-1; the D gene is possibly TRBD1 (6 bases). CDR3 nucleotides: TGCGCCAGCAGCTGGGACACCGAAAATACTGAAGCTTTCTTT. This encodes CASSWDTENTEAFF.